This is a list of T cell receptor beta chains from one sample in a study of cytomegalovirus exposure and HLA in healthy donors. TCRdb's copy holds only in-frame clones and misses some; the assay was immunoSEQ multiplex PCR. The table shows 110,000 or so clones, with roughly 80% occurring only once. Material for sequencing was PBMCs. The receptor set was obtained from a woman in her twenties or thirties in good health and CMV-seropositive. Each CDR3 is given with its conserved first and last residue. The order of the fields is J gene, clone size, V gene, D gene, CDR3 DNA, CDR3 protein. A D gene is named only where the DNA matches it firmly. Where a row states a size, it is once, few, many or the class of an expanded clone; other rows omit it.

TRBJ2-7	-	TRBV19	TRBD1	TGTGCCAGTAGTATAAGTCAACAGGGGGTCTACGAGCAGTACTTC	CASSISQQGVYEQYF
TRBJ1-1	few	TRBV2	-	TGTGCCAGCAGTGAATCATCGGGCACTGAAGCTTTCTTT	CASSESSGTEAFF
TRBJ2-1	-	TRBV6-5	-	TGTGCCAGCAGTTACGGGCAGGGTCGGTTCTTC	CASSYGQGRFF
TRBJ2-1	-	TRBV18	TRBD2	TGTGCCAGCTCACCGGGGCTAGCGGGAGTCTACAATGAGCAGTTCTTC	CASSPGLAGVYNEQFF
TRBJ2-4	-	TRBV30	TRBD2	TGTGCCTGGAGTGCGGGGACTAGCTTGGGCATTCAGTACTTC	CAWSAGTSLGIQYF
TRBJ2-5	-	TRBV5-6	-	TGTGCCAGCAGCTTTGGACGGGGTCGGAGAGAGACCCAGTACTTC	CASSFGRGRRETQYF
TRBJ1-1	-	TRBV29-1	-	TGCAGCGTTGAACTAAACGGGATTGACACTGAAGCTTTCTTT	CSVELNGIDTEAFF
TRBJ2-7	-	TRBV6-6	-	TGTGCCAGCAGTTACTCCCAGAACGAGCAGTACTTC	CASSYSQNEQYF
TRBJ2-5	-	TRBV30	TRBD1	TGTGCCTGGAACCGGGGACAGACACAAGAGACCCAGTACTTC	CAWNRGQTQETQYF
TRBJ2-1	few	TRBV25-1	TRBD2	TGTGCCAGCAGTGAAGAGCTAGCGGGAGGATGGGGTGAGCAGTTCTTC	CASSEELAGGWGEQFF
TRBJ1-4	-	TRBV10-2	-	TGCGCCAGCAGTGCTTTACAGGGATCGGGGTCGTCTAATGAAAAACTGTTTTTT	CASSALQGSGSSNEKLFF
TRBJ1-1	-	TRBV19	-	TGTGCCAGTACCGCCACAGGGTTTCGGACTGAAGCTTTCTTT	CASTATGFRTEAFF
TRBJ1-1	-	TRBV29-1	TRBD1	TGCAGCGTCACGAAGGGACAGGGGGGTACTGAAGCTTTCTTT	CSVTKGQGGTEAFF
TRBJ2-7	-	TRBV11-2	-	TGTGCCAGCAGCTTAGTTGGGAGGACAGGCGACGAGCAGTACTTC	CASSLVGRTGDEQYF
TRBJ1-4	-	TRBV30	-	TGTGCCTGGAGTGTAGGGGTCCCCTTATTGACGGCAAGTGAAAAACTGTTTTTT	CAWSVGVPLLTASEKLFF
TRBJ2-7	-	TRBV6-6	TRBD2	TGTGCCAGCAGTTTAGCGGGAGGGCCCTACGAGCAGTACTTC	CASSLAGGPYEQYF
TRBJ1-5	-	TRBV4-1	-	TGCGCCAGCAGCCAAGAGGGCAGGGGAAGCAATCAGCCCCAGCATTTT	CASSQEGRGSNQPQHF
TRBJ2-2	few	TRBV19	TRBD1	TGTGCCAGTAGTACGCCGGGACAGGTGGGGCCCGGGGAGCTGTTTTTT	CASSTPGQVGPGELFF
TRBJ2-7	-	TRBV7-2	TRBD2	TGTGCCAGCTCCGGGACTAGCCTATCCGAGCAGTACTTC	CASSGTSLSEQYF
TRBJ2-3	-	TRBV7-3	-	TGTGCCAGCAGCTTAGAAGGTAGCGTGAGTCTAGATACGCAGTATTTT	CASSLEGSVSLDTQYF
TRBJ1-5	-	TRBV7-2	-	TGTGCCAGCAGCTTACGTAGCAATCAGCCCCAGCATTTT	CASSLRSNQPQHF
TRBJ2-7	-	TRBV13	-	TGTGCCAGCAGCTCAGAATTAGCGGAAGAGCAGTACTTC	CASSSELAEEQYF
TRBJ2-1	-	TRBV30	-	TGTGCCTGGAGTGTACCGGTAGCCACAAGGAATGAGCAGTTCTTC	CAWSVPVATRNEQFF
TRBJ2-7	-	TRBV6-5	TRBD2	TGTGCCAGCAGTTTAGCGGGAGGGCCGATATACGAGCAGTACTTC	CASSLAGGPIYEQYF
TRBJ2-3	-	TRBV11-3	TRBD1	TGTGCCAGCAGCGGCCGACAGGGCGCAGATACGCAGTATTTT	CASSGRQGADTQYF
TRBJ1-2	-	TRBV2	-	TGTGCCAGCAGTGAACAGGGGAACTATGGCTACACCTTC	CASSEQGNYGYTF
TRBJ1-3	-	TRBV10-3	TRBD1	TGTGCCATCAGTGGAGAGGGGGCAGGAAACACCATATATTTT	CAISGEGAGNTIYF
TRBJ2-1	-	TRBV6-5	-	TGTGCCAGCAGTTACCAGGGAATAGGCTCCTACAATGAGCAGTTCTTC	CASSYQGIGSYNEQFF
TRBJ1-3	-	TRBV19	-	TGTGCCAGTAGTATATCACAGGGTATACTCTCTGGAAACACCATATATTTT	CASSISQGILSGNTIYF
TRBJ2-2	-	TRBV7-9	TRBD1	TGTGCCAGCAGCACTAGGACAGGGCTGACCTTGGCCGGGGAGCTGTTTTTT	CASSTRTGLTLAGELFF
TRBJ1-4	few	TRBV5-4	TRBD1	TGTGCCAGCAGCTCCCAGGGGGCGCGAGAAAAACTGTTTTTT	CASSSQGAREKLFF
TRBJ2-3	-	TRBV18	-	TGTGCCAGCTCACCACCATCTAGCGATACGCAGTATTTT	CASSPPSSDTQYF
TRBJ1-2	few	TRBV6-6	-	TGTGCCAGCAGTCCGTTATCGGACTATGGCTACACCTTC	CASSPLSDYGYTF
TRBJ2-2	-	TRBV12-5	-	TGTGCTAGTGGAGTGGGGGGTCTCATGATGGGGGAGCTGTTTTTT	CASGVGGLMMGELFF
TRBJ1-2	-	TRBV29-1	-	TGCAGCGCGCAAATACAGGGCTATGGCTACACCTTC	CSAQIQGYGYTF
TRBJ1-3	-	TRBV19	-	TGTGCCAGTACCCTATCAGGGGTTTCCTCTGGAAACACCATATATTTT	CASTLSGVSSGNTIYF
TRBJ2-7	-	TRBV7-9	-	TGTTCCAGCAGCTTAACAGTGGACTACGAGCAGTACTTC	CSSSLTVDYEQYF
TRBJ2-1	few	TRBV7-9	-	TGTTCCAGCAGCGATATGAGCCGGGCCTACAATGAGCAGTTCTTC	CSSSDMSRAYNEQFF
TRBJ1-5	few	TRBV19	TRBD1	TGTGCCAGTAGTACTCAGAACACAGGGGGCATGAGGCAGCCCCAGCATTTT	CASSTQNTGGMRQPQHF
TRBJ2-7	few	TRBV30	-	TGTGCCTGCGAGGGGGTTTCTAGCTCCTACGAGCAGTACTTC	CACEGVSSSYEQYF
TRBJ2-7	once	TRBV5-6	TRBD1	TGTGCCAGCAGCTTGGGGACAGGTGCTATGGACGAGCAGTACTTC	CASSLGTGAMDEQYF
TRBJ1-2	-	TRBV20-1	-	TGCAGTGCTGCAGGGAGGGGCTACACCTTC	CSAAGRGYTF
TRBJ2-3	-	TRBV27	-	TGTGCCAGCAGCACAGGGACTATGCAGTATTTT	CASSTGTMQYF
TRBJ1-1	-	TRBV18	TRBD1	TGTGCCAGCTCACCCGATAACAGGGGGCCCTCCTGGGCTGAAGCTTTCTTT	CASSPDNRGPSWAEAFF
TRBJ2-3	-	TRBV30	TRBD2	TGTGCCTGGAGTACTAGCGGAACCACAGATACGCAGTATTTT	CAWSTSGTTDTQYF
TRBJ2-3	-	TRBV10-1	-	TGCGCCAGCAGTGAGTCAAAGAACAGCCACACAGATACGCAGTATTTT	CASSESKNSHTDTQYF
TRBJ2-2	-	TRBV5-1	-	TGCGCCAGCAGCTTGGGAGGGAACACCGGGGAGCTGTTTTTT	CASSLGGNTGELFF
TRBJ2-2	-	TRBV11-3	-	TGTGCCAGCAGCTTAGGGTCTAGCACGAACACCGGGGAGCTGTTTTTT	CASSLGSSTNTGELFF
TRBJ2-6	-	TRBV9	TRBD1	TGTGCCAGCAGCGCAAGGACAGGCACTGGGGCCAACGTCCTGACTTTC	CASSARTGTGANVLTF
TRBJ1-2	-	TRBV19	-	TGTGCCAGTAGTATGACAGCTACTCCTGGGGATGGCTACACCTTC	CASSMTATPGDGYTF
TRBJ2-2	-	TRBV5-1	-	TGCGCCAGCAGCTTGGACAGTCCGAACACCGGGGAGCTGTTTTTT	CASSLDSPNTGELFF
TRBJ2-2	-	TRBV30	-	TGTGCCTGGAGTTTCTGGGGGCGGGACACCGGGGAGCTGTTTTTT	CAWSFWGRDTGELFF
TRBJ2-3	-	TRBV14	-	TGTGCCAGCAGCCAAGAAAACCACCCGCATAACAGGGACCAAGGTATACCTCCAGATACGCAGTATTTT	CASSQENHPHNRDQGIPPDTQYF
TRBJ2-7	-	TRBV7-9	TRBD1	TGTGCCAGCAGCCCCACCCGGGACAGGAGCTCCTACGAGCAGTACTTC	CASSPTRDRSSYEQYF
TRBJ2-7	-	TRBV11-3	-	TGTGCCAGCAGCTCCCATGTACTAGGTCCTCAATCCTACGAGCAGTACTTC	CASSSHVLGPQSYEQYF